The 30 T cell receptor beta chains given below trace back to one sample, sequenced in a study of cytomegalovirus exposure and HLA in healthy donors. Amplification used 60 Vbeta primers and 13 Jbeta primers. Method: immunoSEQ multiplex PCR; TCRdb's copy keeps in-frame clones and lacks some. The sample has 85,000 to 120,000 clones; about 71% are singletons. Sequenced sample: PBMCs. These receptors were taken from a boy between 5 and 17 years old in good health and CMV-seronegative.

This chain uses TRBV27 with TRBJ1-2, with D tentatively TRBD1 (6 bases). Germline CDR1 is MNHEY and CDR2 is SMNVEV (reference sequence). Deletions cut 11 bases from V and 6 bases from J, with 22 bases between. The CDR3 covers 14 residues. The CDR3 region is CASRQSARGHGYTF. CDR3 sequence (DNA): TGTGCCTCTAGGCAAAGCGCCAGGGGTCATGGCTACACCTTC.

This chain links TRBV2 with TRBJ1-5; the D gene is possibly TRBD1 (6 bases). Trimming stripped 1 base from V and 3 bases from J, with 10 bases between. Germline lookup yields CDR1 SNHLY and CDR2 FYNNEI. CDR3 length: 15 residues. The CDR3 bases are TGTGCCAGCAGTGAAGAACAGGGTCTCAATCAGCCCCAGCATTTT. Amino acids: CASSEEQGLNQPQHF.

The chain links TRBV5-1 to TRBJ1-1; D is possibly TRBD1 (6 bases). The CDR3 loop spans 15 amino acids. V lost 1 base and J 4 bases, leaving 14 bases between the germline ends. Germline V gene sequence: CDR1 SGHRS, CDR2 YFSETQ. For the CDR3, the DNA is TGCGCCAGCAGCTTGTCCACAGGGAGAGGCACTGAAGCTTTCTTT. Translated, it gives CASSLSTGRGTEAFF. Looking up the rest from reference TRBV5-1 and TRBJ1-1 gives the full variable domain: KAGVTQTPRYLIKTRGQQVTLSCSPISGHRSVSWYQQTPGQGLQFLFEYFSETQRNKGNFPGRFSGRQFSNSRSEMNVSTLELGDSALYLCASSLSTGRGTEAFFGQGTRLTVV.

The genes are TRBV9 and TRBJ2-5, with D perhaps TRBD1 (5 bases). CDR1 SGDLS and CDR2 YYNGEE come from the germline V gene. This CDR3 spans 15 amino acids. Trimming took off 3 bases at V and 7 bases at J, with 19 bases between the two ends. The CDR3 loop reads CASSAPTRGSVTQYF. Here the CDR3 DNA reads TGTGCCAGCAGCGCCCCGACAAGGGGCTCGGTGACCCAGTACTTC.

The J gene is TRBJ2-7, the V gene TRBV6-5; D is ambiguous. CDR3 length: 13 amino acids. V shed 5 bases and J shed 4 bases, with 12 bases lying between them. Germline assignment: CDR1 MNHEY and CDR2 SVGAGI. This CDR3 is CASSTPGSYEQYF. The CDR3 nucleotides read TGTGCCAGCAGTACCCCAGGCAGTTACGAGCAGTACTTC.

This chain links TRBV5-4 with TRBJ1-1; no reliable D call. V lost 4 bases, J lost 1 base, and 8 bases lay in between. Germline CDR1 reads SGHNT; CDR2 reads YYREEE (reference sequence). This CDR3 is built from 13 residues. CDR3 sequence reads: CASSPQQNTEAFF. The CDR3 DNA reads as TGTGCCAGCAGCCCCCAACAGAACACTGAAGCTTTCTTT.

The V gene is TRBV2, the J gene TRBJ2-1; 12 bases map to TRBD2. The germline V gene has CDR1 SNHLY and CDR2 FYNNEI. The CDR3 length is 17 residues. V shed 0 bases and J 10 bases; nucleotides not matched to a gene: 10. CDR3 sequence: CASSEAPSSGGGLEQFF. The CDR3 bases are TGTGCCAGCAGTGAAGCCCCCTCTAGCGGGGGGGGTCTGGAGCAGTTCTTC. Filled out from reference TRBV2 and TRBJ2-1, the complete variable domain reads EPEVTQTPSHQVTQMGQEVILRCVPISNHLYFYWYRQILGQKVEFLVSFYNNEISEKSEIFDDQFSVERPDGSNFTLKIRSTKLEDSAMYFCASSEAPSSGGGLEQFFGPGTRLTVL.

The rearrangement joins TRBV7-2 to TRBJ2-3; the D is unclear. Trimming took 1 base from V and 6 from J, leaving 8 bases between them. Germline assignment: CDR1 SGHTA and CDR2 FQGNSA. The length of the CDR3 is 13 residues. The CDR3 bases are TGTGCCAGCAGCTTAGGTCCGCAGGATACGCAGTATTTT. This sequence encodes CASSLGPQDTQYF. The full variable domain, in which reference TRBV7-2 and TRBJ2-3 provide the parts outside the CDR3, is GAGVSQSPSNKVTEKGKDVELRCDPISGHTALYWYRQSLGQGLEFLIYFQGNSAPDKSGLPSDRFSAERTGGSVSTLTIQRTQQEDSAVYLCASSLGPQDTQYFGPGTRLTVL.

This chain joins TRBV11-2 and TRBJ1-4; TRBD1 aligns across 7 bases. CDR1 and CDR2 (germline): SGHAT, FQNNGV. CDR3 length: 14 amino acids. Trimming cost V 5 bases and J 8 bases; bases outside gene matches: 8. CDR3 in amino acids: CASSRQGYEEKLFF. The CDR3 DNA sequence: TGTGCCAGCAGCAGACAGGGATATGAGGAAAAACTGTTTTTT.

The rearrangement uses TRBV10-2 and TRBJ2-2, with 7 nucleotides matching TRBD2. Germline CDR1 reads WSHSY; CDR2 reads SAAADI. The CDR3 is made up of 17 amino acids. V gave up 7 bases and J gave up 6 bases; unmatched junction bases: 17. The DNA for the CDR3 is TGCGCCAGCATCCCTTCCCTTGCGGCGGGAGTATCCGGGGAGCTGTTTTTT. This sequence encodes CASIPSLAAGVSGELFF.

The chain has TRBV5-5 and TRBJ1-1; 8 nucleotides match TRBD1. The CDR3 is made up of 16 amino acids. J was trimmed by 5 bases and V by 2 bases; bases with no gene match: 11. Germline loops: CDR1 SGHKS, CDR2 YYEKEE (reference sequence). The chain's CDR3 is CASSLGSPGGETEAFF. DNA of the CDR3: TGTGCCAGCAGCTTAGGTTCTCCAGGGGGCGAAACTGAAGCTTTCTTT.

This chain uses TRBV28 with TRBJ2-5, with 7 bases that match TRBD2. Germline loops: CDR1 MDHEN, CDR2 SYDVKM. The CDR3 has 13 residues. V lost 1 base to trimming and J lost 5 bases; unmatched junction nucleotides: 1. CDR3 sequence reads: CASSLYGGETQYF. CDR3 nucleotide sequence: TGTGCCAGCAGTTTATACGGGGGGGAGACCCAGTACTTC.

The table lists this clone with a count of one. The chain uses TRBV2 and TRBJ1-5; possible D gene TRBD1, 5 bases. Trimming stripped 8 bases from V and 9 bases from J, with 29 bases between. The germline V gene encodes CDR1 SNHLY and CDR2 FYNNEI. The length of the CDR3 is 17 residues. The CDR3 nucleotides are TGTGCCAGCTTTTCTGGGGCCAACTACCAAATTGATGGGCCCCAGCATTTT. Residues: CASFSGANYQIDGPQHF.

This clone has only a few counts. The V gene is TRBV7-9, the J gene TRBJ2-5, with TRBD1 matching over 8 bases. The ends lost 7 bases at V and 4 bases at J; junction bases unmatched: 20. The CDR3 runs to 18 residues. Germline lookup yields CDR1 SEHNR and CDR2 FQNEAQ (reference sequence). CDR3 in DNA: TGTGCCAGCAACCCGGACAGGGACTCTACGGAGGAGTTAGAGACCCAGTACTTC. Its protein product is CASNPDRDSTEELETQYF.

The chain links TRBV28 to TRBJ1-5; 9 nucleotides agree with TRBD1. The junction had 7 bases not matched to a gene; V was cut back by 6 bases and J by 7 bases. Germline loops: CDR1 MDHEN, CDR2 SYDVKM. CDR3 length: 14 amino acids. The CDR3 DNA reads TGTGCCAGCAGACTACAGGGGGCGGAACAGCCCCAGCATTTT. It is translated as CASRLQGAEQPQHF.

This clone was observed a few times. This CDR3 reads CASRNGLALYEQYF. In DNA form, the CDR3 reads TGCGCCAGCAGAAACGGACTAGCGCTCTACGAGCAGTACTTC. V is TRBV10-2 and J is TRBJ2-7; 9 bases are shared with TRBD2. Germline V lookup: CDR1 WSHSY, CDR2 SAAADI. The CDR3 loop spans 14 amino acids. V lost 6 bases, J lost 3 bases, and 6 bases stayed unmatched.

In its sample, this clone was seen a few times. The V call is TRBV7-7, the J call TRBJ2-5, with D tentatively TRBD2 (5 bases). Trimming cost V 1 base and J 4 bases, with 13 bases left between them. CDR3 size: 15 residues. CDR1 SSHAT and CDR2 FNYEAQ come from the germline V gene (reference sequence). The CDR3 here is CASSLGGGPGETQYF. CDR3 DNA sequence: TGTGCCAGCAGCTTAGGCGGCGGGCCGGGAGAGACCCAGTACTTC. The entire variable domain, with the rest obtained from reference TRBV7-7 and TRBJ2-5, is as follows: GAGVSQSPRYKVTKRGQDVTLRCDPISSHATLYWYQQALGQGPEFLTYFNYEAQPDKSGLPSDRFSAERPEGSISTLTIQRTEQRDSAMYRCASSLGGGPGETQYFGPGTRLLVL.

The V gene is TRBV5-4, the J gene TRBJ2-5; TRBD1 matches at 11 bases. J lost 5 bases, V lost 3 bases, and 9 bases had no gene match. Per germline, CDR1 SGHNT and CDR2 YYREEE (reference sequence). The CDR3 extends over 16 amino acids. CDR3 protein: CASSSLGTGGSETQYF. The DNA of the CDR3 is TGTGCCAGCAGCTCTCTCGGGACAGGGGGTTCGGAGACCCAGTACTTC. The variable domain in full, completed from reference TRBV5-4 and TRBJ2-5, reads ETGVTQSPTHLIKTRGQQVTLRCSSQSGHNTVSWYQQALGQGPQFIFQYYREEENGRGNFPPRFSGLQFPNYSSELNVNALELDDSALYLCASSSLGTGGSETQYFGPGTRLLVL.

This clone was seen only a few times. This chain joins TRBV5-6 and TRBJ2-7; 7 nucleotides agree with TRBD2. The CDR3 is 16 residues long. Per germline, CDR1 SGHDT and CDR2 YYEEEE. Unmatched junction bases numbered 9, after V lost 0 bases and J lost 3 bases. The chain's CDR3 is CASSLVGEGTLYEQYF. In DNA form, the CDR3 reads TGTGCCAGCAGCTTGGTGGGGGAGGGGACTCTCTACGAGCAGTACTTC.

The CDR3 nucleotides read TGTGCCAGCAGCCGACGGTTTCGGGATGAAGCTTTCTTT. Its translation: CASSRRFRDEAFF. The rearrangement uses TRBV28 and TRBJ1-1, with D unresolved. Germline V gives CDR1 MDHEN, CDR2 SYDVKM. There are 13 residues in the CDR3. The V end was cut by 6 bases, the J end by 7 bases, with 15 bases between.

The rearrangement links TRBV7-3 to TRBJ2-3; TRBD2 aligns across 8 bases. Unmatched junction bases numbered 6, after V lost 5 bases and J lost 2 bases. The CDR3 is 15 amino acids. Germline V gene sequence: CDR1 SGHTA, CDR2 FQGTGA. The DNA of the CDR3 is TGTGCCAGCAGCCCTTGGACTAGCCCCACAGATACGCAGTATTTT. The encoded protein is CASSPWTSPTDTQYF.

As concerns this clone: An end of the junction does not agree with germline; a read error may underlie this. The chain recombines TRBV7-9 with TRBJ2-2; TRBD1 is a possible D gene (6 bases). Germline V gene sequence: CDR1 SEHNR, CDR2 FQNEAQ (reference sequence). The CDR3 runs 12 residues. The DNA of the CDR3 is TGTTCCAGCACCCAGGGGACCGGGGAGCTGTTTTTT. As protein: CSSTQGTGELFF.

V is TRBV5-4 and J is TRBJ1-6, with 7 bases lining up with TRBD1. The length of the CDR3 is 14 residues. Germline V CDR1 and CDR2: SGHNT, YYREEE (reference sequence). V dropped 4 bases and J dropped 12; count of bases not matched to a gene: 10. CDR3 loop: CASSLTGAARPLHF. The DNA of the CDR3 is TGTGCCAGCAGCCTCACAGGGGCTGCCCGACCCCTCCACTTT.

This clone turned up a few times. This chain uses TRBV2 with TRBJ2-3, with D possibly TRBD1 on 6 matching bases. This CDR3 has 19 amino acids. Germline CDR1 is SNHLY and CDR2 is FYNNEI. V was pared by 5 bases and J by 0 bases, with 24 bases between. The CDR3 here is CASSFQKSTGRRSTDTQYF. CDR3 DNA: TGTGCCAGCAGTTTCCAAAAATCGACAGGCCGAAGAAGCACAGATACGCAGTATTTT.

V usage is TRBV6-1 and J usage is TRBJ2-7; D gene uncertain. The CDR3 contains 12 residues. Trimming cost V 5 bases and J 6 bases, with 11 bases left between them. From germline, CDR1 is MNHNS and CDR2 SASEGT. This CDR3 is CASSTWAGEQYF. The CDR3 DNA follows: TGTGCCAGCAGTACCTGGGCAGGCGAGCAGTACTTC.

This clone appeared a single time. The rearrangement links TRBV5-1 to TRBJ1-4; 9 bases fit TRBD1. The ends lost 4 bases at V and 7 bases at J; junction bases unmatched: 5. The CDR3 is made up of 14 amino acids. Per the germline V gene, CDR1 is SGHRS and CDR2 is YFSETQ. The CDR3 DNA reads TGCGCCAGCAGCCGGACAGGGGATAGTGAAAAACTGTTTTTT. This encodes CASSRTGDSEKLFF.

A single count supports this clone. The chain carries TRBV10-3 and TRBJ1-1; TRBD1 is a possible D gene (5 bases). The V gene lost 0 bases and the J gene lost 4 bases, with 12 bases spanning the gap. Germline V gene lookup returns CDR1 ENHRY and CDR2 SYGVKD. The CDR3 has 15 residues. This CDR3 reads CAISESDGGVTEAFF. CDR3 in DNA: TGTGCCATCAGTGAGTCAGACGGAGGGGTCACTGAAGCTTTCTTT.

This clone has more than one count but fewer than ten. The chain couples TRBV5-1 to TRBJ2-2, with a possible D match to TRBD1 (6 bases). The CDR3 spans 13 residues. Germline values: CDR1 SGHRS, CDR2 YFSETQ. The V end lost 0 bases, the J end lost 7 bases, and 7 bases lay between the germline ends. CDR3 sequence (DNA): TGCGCCAGCAGCTTGGAGGGACACGGGGAGCTGTTTTTT. Its protein product is CASSLEGHGELFF.

The genes are TRBV13 and TRBJ2-4, with D perhaps matching TRBD2 (5 bases). From germline, CDR1 is PRHDT and CDR2 FYEKMQ (reference sequence). The CDR3 totals 13 residues. V shed 5 bases and J shed 5 bases, with 10 bases lying between them. CDR3 protein: CASSATRENIQYF. As DNA, the CDR3 is TGTGCCAGCAGCGCCACGCGGGAAAACATTCAGTACTTC. The whole variable domain, remainder taken from reference TRBV13 and TRBJ2-4, is AAGVIQSPRHLIKEKRETATLKCYPIPRHDTVYWYQQGPGQDPQFLISFYEKMQSDKGSIPDRFSAQQFSDYHSELNMSSLELGDSALYFCASSATRENIQYFGAGTRLSVL.

This chain links TRBV5-6 with TRBJ1-1; D gene unclear. Trimming removed 0 bases from V and 0 bases from J, with 9 bases in between. Per germline, CDR1 SGHDT and CDR2 YYEEEE. The CDR3 covers 15 residues. The CDR3 region is CASSLVGRMNTEAFF. The DNA of the CDR3 is TGTGCCAGCAGCTTGGTCGGGAGGATGAACACTGAAGCTTTCTTT. Drawing the rest from reference TRBV5-6 and TRBJ1-1, the complete variable domain is DAGVTQSPTHLIKTRGQQVTLRCSPKSGHDTVSWYQQALGQGPQFIFQYYEEEERQRGNFPDRFSGHQFPNYSSELNVNALLLGDSALYLCASSLVGRMNTEAFFGQGTRLTVV.